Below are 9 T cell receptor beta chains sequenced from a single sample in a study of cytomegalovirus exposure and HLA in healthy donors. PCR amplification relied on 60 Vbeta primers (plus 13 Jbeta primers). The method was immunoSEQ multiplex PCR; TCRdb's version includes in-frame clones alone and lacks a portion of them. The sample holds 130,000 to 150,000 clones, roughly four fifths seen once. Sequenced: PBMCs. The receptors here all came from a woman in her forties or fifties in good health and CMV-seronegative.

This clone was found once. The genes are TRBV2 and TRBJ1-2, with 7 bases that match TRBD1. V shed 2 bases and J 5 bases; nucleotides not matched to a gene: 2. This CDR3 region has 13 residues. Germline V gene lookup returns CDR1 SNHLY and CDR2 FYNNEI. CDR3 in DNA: TGTGCCAGCAGTGAAAGGGGGCAGTATGGCTACACCTTC. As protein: CASSERGQYGYTF.

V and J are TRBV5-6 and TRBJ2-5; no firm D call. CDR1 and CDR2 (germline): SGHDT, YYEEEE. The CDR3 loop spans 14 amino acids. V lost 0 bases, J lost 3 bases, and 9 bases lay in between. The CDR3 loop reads CASSLEYMKETQYF. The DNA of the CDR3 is TGTGCCAGCAGCTTGGAGTACATGAAAGAGACCCAGTACTTC.

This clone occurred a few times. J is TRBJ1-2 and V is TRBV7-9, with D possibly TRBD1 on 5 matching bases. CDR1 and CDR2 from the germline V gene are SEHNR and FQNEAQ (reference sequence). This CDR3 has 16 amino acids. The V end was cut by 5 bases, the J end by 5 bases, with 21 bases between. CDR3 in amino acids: CASSNPSGGSGYGYTF. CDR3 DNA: TGTGCCAGCAGCAACCCCTCGGGGGGATCGGGGTATGGCTACACCTTC.

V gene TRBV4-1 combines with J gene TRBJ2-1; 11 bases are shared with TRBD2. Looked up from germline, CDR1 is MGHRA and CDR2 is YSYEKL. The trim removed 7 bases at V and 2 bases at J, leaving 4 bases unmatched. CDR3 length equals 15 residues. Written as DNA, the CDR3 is TGCGCCAGCACAGCTAGCGGGGGGACCTACAATGAGCAGTTCTTC. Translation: CASTASGGTYNEQFF.

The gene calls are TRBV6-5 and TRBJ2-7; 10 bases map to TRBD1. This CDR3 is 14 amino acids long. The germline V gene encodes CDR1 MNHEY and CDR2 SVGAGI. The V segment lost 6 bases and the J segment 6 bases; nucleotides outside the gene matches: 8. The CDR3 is CASRSGTGVVEQYF. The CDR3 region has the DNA TGTGCCAGCAGGTCCGGGACAGGGGTAGTCGAGCAGTACTTC.

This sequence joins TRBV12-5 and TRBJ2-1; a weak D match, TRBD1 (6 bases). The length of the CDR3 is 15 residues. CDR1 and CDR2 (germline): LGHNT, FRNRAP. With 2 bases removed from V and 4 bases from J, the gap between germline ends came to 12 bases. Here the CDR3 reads CASGLMGAGYNEQFF. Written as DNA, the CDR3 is TGTGCTAGTGGTTTGATGGGGGCAGGGTACAATGAGCAGTTCTTC.

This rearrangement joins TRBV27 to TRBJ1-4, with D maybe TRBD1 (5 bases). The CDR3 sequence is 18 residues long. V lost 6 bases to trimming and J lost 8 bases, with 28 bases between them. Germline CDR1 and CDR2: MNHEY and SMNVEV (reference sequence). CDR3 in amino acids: CASSPNVRDSRPREKLFF. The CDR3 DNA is TGTGCCAGCAGCCCCAACGTCCGGGACTCCAGGCCAAGGGAAAAACTGTTTTTT.

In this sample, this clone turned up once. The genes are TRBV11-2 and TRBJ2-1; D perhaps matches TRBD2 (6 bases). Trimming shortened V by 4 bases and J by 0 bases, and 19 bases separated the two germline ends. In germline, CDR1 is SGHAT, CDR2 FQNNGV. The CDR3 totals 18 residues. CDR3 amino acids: CASSSRRVLGLSYNEQFF. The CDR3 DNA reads TGTGCCAGCAGCTCTAGGCGAGTATTGGGACTCTCCTACAATGAGCAGTTCTTC.

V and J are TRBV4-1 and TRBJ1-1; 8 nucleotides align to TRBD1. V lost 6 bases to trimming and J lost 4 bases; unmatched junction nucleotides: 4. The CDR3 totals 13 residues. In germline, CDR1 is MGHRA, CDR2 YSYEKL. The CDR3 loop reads CASSHDRGTEAFF. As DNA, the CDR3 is TGCGCCAGCAGTCACGACAGGGGCACTGAAGCTTTCTTT.